This T cell receptor (beta chain) was obtained from a study of T cells after yellow fever vaccination. Across the whole study: When fractions had low cell numbers, they were prepared with SMART-Seq v4 Ultra Low Input.

This clonotype was found many times. Its antigen is not identified. Trimming shortened V by 5 bases and J by 4 bases, and 14 bases separated the two germline ends. The CDR3 totals 14 residues. Germline CDR1 reads SGHTA; CDR2 reads FQGNSA. Study findings and constraints: Most primary-vaccination clones recurred post-booster (approximately 95% CD4, roughly 91% CD8).

As TCR cDNA was made by 5'RACE template switching, a universal primer site and UMIs were added. TCRdb passed the 5' RACE reads through MiXCR, listing each CDR3 protein once. The sample lists around 160,000 distinct CDR3 sequences; 5.5% to 7.5% were seen once. The TCR originated in a man between 18 and 35 years old who received the YFV17D yellow fever vaccine. Sequenced here: CD4+ T cells sorted from PBMCs, sampled 5 days after the first yellow fever vaccination. This rearrangement joins TRBV7-2 to TRBJ1-1; TRBD1 might be the D (6 bases). The CDR3 sequence: CASSPQGLSTEAFF. Written as DNA, the CDR3 is TGTGCCAGCAGCCCCCAGGGGCTGTCCACTGAAGCTTTCTTT.